This is a list of T cell receptor beta chains from one sample in a study of blood T cell repertoires in COVID-19. TCRdb keeps only in-frame clones here, not all; method: immunoSEQ multiplex PCR. The data show tens of thousands of clones, with roughly 80% seen just once and 15% to 20% held by the top ten. Source material: peripheral blood. The origin of the receptors is a woman in her sixties with acute or convalescent COVID-19. The CDR3 runs from the conserved cysteine through the conserved F or W. The order of the fields is J gene, V gene, CDR3 protein.

TRBJ1-6	TRBV30	CAWSVSSYNSPLHF
TRBJ1-5	TRBV6-2/TRBV6-3	CASSYNQGVGQPQHF
TRBJ2-1	TRBV7-9	CASSPGLAGGDEQFF
TRBJ2-7	TRBV19	CASRGQGLGSYEQYF
TRBJ2-5	TRBV7-2	CASSLVGGGFETQYF
TRBJ1-1	TRBV19	CASSSHRDSEAFF
TRBJ1-2	TRBV19	CASSKTVANYGYTF
TRBJ2-5	TRBV5-6	CASSSKLRLADETQYF
TRBJ2-2	TRBV10-1	CASSGASFLNTGELFF
TRBJ2-5	TRBV10-3	CAISDGTSGGQETQYF
TRBJ1-4	TRBV11-2	CASSPSSGAGKLFF
TRBJ1-2	TRBV6-6	CASSSTQGADGYTF
TRBJ1-2	TRBV27	CASSWTGGIDYGYTF
TRBJ2-3	TRBV14	CASSPTGENPSTDTQYF
TRBJ1-6	TRBV28	CASSPPGTAYNSPLHF
TRBJ1-1	TRBV27	CASSLRTGSFTEAFF
TRBJ1-3	TRBV7-7	CASSPGQRGNTIYF
TRBJ1-2	TRBV19	CASSITAEINSYGYTF
TRBJ1-2	TRBV9	CASSPLDSLNYGYTF
TRBJ2-3	TRBV5-1	CASSRGTAPDTQYF
TRBJ1-1	TRBV27	CASSLKGQANTEAFF
TRBJ1-2	TRBV5-1	CASRRDSVNYGYTF
TRBJ1-5	TRBV6-2/TRBV6-3	CASSSPDRVNQPQHF
TRBJ2-1	TRBV6-5	CASSSIGGSYNEQFF
TRBJ2-5	TRBV28	CASSRTGTQETQYF
TRBJ2-5	TRBV2	CASSENRGETQYF
TRBJ2-7	TRBV5-6	CASSRLGKGEGNEQYF
TRBJ1-1	TRBV27	CASSFYNTGSPAFF
TRBJ2-7	TRBV6-2/TRBV6-3	CASSYRDRGQYEQYF
TRBJ2-5	TRBV12-3/TRBV12-4	CASSLSETQYF
TRBJ1-5	TRBV28	CASSLTGPMGNQPQHF
TRBJ1-1	TRBV2	CASSEEGSVNTEAFF
TRBJ2-7	TRBV7-6	CASSLGPGTYEQYF
TRBJ1-5	TRBV9	CASSITGDQPQHF
TRBJ1-6	TRBV6-5	CASSPDRDSSPLHF
TRBJ1-3	TRBV10-3	CAISDFRIISGNTIYF
TRBJ1-3	TRBV6-1	CASSGGTGFVTGNTIYF